This T cell receptor beta chain was obtained from a study of cytomegalovirus exposure and HLA in healthy donors. Whole-study findings and limits: An observed cluster of highly shared sequence variants was recorded as a likely sequencing artifact. In an earlier analysis, about 90% or about 30%: the productive usage of most TCR beta V segments. Later analysis demonstrated an association between a missense DCLRE1C variant and TCR beta V- and J-gene trimming.

Trimming cost V 10 bases and J 13 bases, with 22 bases left between them. The CDR3 has 12 amino acids. The germline gives CDR1 MNHNS, CDR2 SASEGT. Primers for the PCR totalled 60 Vbeta and 13 Jbeta. This table comes from immunoSEQ multiplex PCR, and its TCRdb copy is limited to in-frame clones, with some not included. The sample lists roughly 97,000 clones, about three quarters occurring once. With respect to this clone: What it binds is unknown.

Sequenced input: PBMCs. This TCR derives from a man in his fifties or sixties in good health and CMV-seropositive. V gene TRBV6-1 combines with J gene TRBJ1-2; no firm D call. CDR3 bases: TGTGCCACCCACTCAACCGGGTCCAGTTTCACCTTC. It codes for CATHSTGSSFTF.